Sequencing of this T cell receptor (beta chain) was carried out in a study of blood T cell repertoires in COVID-19. Only in-frame clones appear in the TCRdb table, and some are missing; sequencing was by immunoSEQ multiplex PCR. The table shows tens of thousands of clones, with about 91% occurring only once. Trimming at V came to 5 bases and at J to 4 bases, leaving 8 bases not matched to a gene. CDR3 size: 15 residues. Per the germline V gene, CDR1 is MNHEY and CDR2 is SVGAGI. Sequencing was performed on peripheral blood. The source is a human donor with active COVID-19. The donor label of this sample is uncertain. The chain has TRBV6-5 and TRBJ1-2, with 9 positions matching TRBD1. The chain's CDR3 is CASSHAGQGGYGYTF. The CDR3 DNA sequence: TGTGCCAGCAGTCACGCGGGACAGGGAGGCTATGGCTACACCTTC.